The sequence of this T cell receptor (beta chain) was determined in a study of Graves' ophthalmopathy and Graves' hyperthyroidism. With V trimmed by 7 bases and J by 0 bases, 6 bases remained unmatched. Germline V gene data show CDR1 as MNHEY and CDR2 as SVGAGI. This CDR3 contains 15 residues. RNA transcripts yielded amplified TCR beta CDR3 regions. RT-PCR with HTBI primers came first, then second-round multiplex PCR. TCRdb passed the multiplex PCR reads through MiXCR, listing each CDR3 protein once. Of roughly 220,000 distinct CDR3 sequences listed, about 47% are singletons. This sequence joins TRBV6-5 and TRBJ1-2, with 9 nucleotides matching TRBD1. The sequencing input was peripheral blood. This TCR came from an adult man with Graves' ophthalmopathy. The CDR3 reads CASTPDRGSNYGYTF. CDR3 DNA: TGTGCCAGCACTCCGGACAGGGGATCTAACTATGGCTACACCTTC.